This T cell receptor beta chain originates from a study of cytomegalovirus exposure and HLA in healthy donors. Study observations and caveats: Generally TCR sequences proved uncommon, though certain public TCRs appeared in numerous donors. Reported performance of the classifier showed diagnosis of cytomegalovirus status with high specificity and sensitivity. The CMV antigen specificity of a few CMV-associated chains was confirmed through in vitro analysis.

Primers for the PCR totalled 60 Vbeta and 13 Jbeta. Only in-frame clones appear in the TCRdb table, and some are missing; sequencing was by immunoSEQ multiplex PCR. The sample has around 150,000 clones; roughly 85% are singletons. The CDR3 sequence is 17 residues long. Looked up from germline, CDR1 is SQVTM and CDR2 is ANQGSEA. V lost 3 bases and J lost 0, with 19 bases in between. For this clone: No antigen is known for it.

V and J are TRBV29-1 and TRBJ2-3; D is undetermined. This clonotype was sampled from a man between 18 and 35 years old in good health and CMV-seropositive. Sequenced material: PBMCs. CDR3 sequence (DNA): TGCAGCGTTGAGACCCACGACTTGGAATCTAGCACAGATACGCAGTATTTT. Translation gives CSVETHDLESSTDTQYF.